The 5 T cell receptor beta chains in this list originate from one sample, sequenced in a study of OX40 agonist ivuxolimab in advanced cancers. Assay used: immunoSEQ multiplex PCR; TCRdb lists only in-frame clones, some missing. The profile shows approximately 84,000 clones, 65% to 90% of them singletons. The material sequenced was CD4+ or CD8+ T cells sorted from blood, taken in a trial of the OX40 agonist ivuxolimab. These receptors originate from an adult with an advanced solid tumor such as melanoma, head and neck, liver or kidney cancer.

The chain couples TRBV10-1 to TRBJ1-5, with a tentative D call TRBD1 (5 bases). Trimming left V 6 bases short and J 3 bases short, with 12 bases between. This CDR3 is built from 14 residues. CDR1 WNHNN and CDR2 SYGVQD come from the germline V gene (reference sequence). The CDR3 region has the DNA TGCGCCAGCAGACCCGGGGCCTCCAATCAGCCCCAGCATTTT. Its protein product is CASRPGASNQPQHF.

V is TRBV2 and J is TRBJ1-5, with 10 bases fitting TRBD1. The CDR3 consists of 16 residues. J lost 7 bases, V lost 1 base, and 7 bases had no gene match. Germline values: CDR1 SNHLY, CDR2 FYNNEI. DNA of the CDR3: TGTGCCAGCAGTGAAGTGGGACAGGGGTCGGCGCAGCCCCAGCATTTT. Translated: CASSEVGQGSAQPQHF.

The rearrangement uses TRBV27 and TRBJ1-1, with D uncertain. CDR3 length: 13 residues. CDR1 is MNHEY, CDR2 SMNVEV, per germline (reference sequence). Deletions cut 5 bases from V and 5 bases from J, with 12 bases between. The CDR3 DNA reads as TGTGCCAGCAGTCAAAGCGAATGGACTGAAGCTTTCTTT. Protein: CASSQSEWTEAFF.

V and J are TRBV5-1 and TRBJ2-3; TRBD2 agrees at 10 bases. V lost 4 bases to trimming and J lost 2 bases; unmatched junction nucleotides: 7. The V gene's germline CDR1 is SGHRS and CDR2 YFSETQ. The CDR3 totals 16 residues. In nucleotides, the CDR3 is TGCGCCAGCAGCGTGCTAGCGGGGGCGACCACAGATACGCAGTATTTT. Translated: CASSVLAGATTDTQYF.

This clone has only one observation. The chain is built from TRBV18 and TRBJ1-2; unclear D gene. CDR3 length equals 13 residues. V was clipped by 3 bases and J by 6 bases, with 11 bases between them. Per the germline V gene, CDR1 is KGHSH and CDR2 is LQKENI. CDR3 protein: CASSPAGLHGYTF. CDR3 coding DNA: TGTGCCAGCTCACCGGCGGGTCTCCATGGCTACACCTTC.